The present entry profiles one TCR beta chain with its context. Its antigen is not known. The source of the sample is a study of post-analysis software for immune sequencing data. Across the study: Patients had relapsing-remitting, secondary progressive or progressive-relapsing multiple sclerosis; some lacked subtype.

General observations from the study: Controls had lower frequencies than patients of about 5 TRBV segments, which included TRBV5-6, TRBV5-1 and TRBV20-1.

Libraries were made from TCR beta cDNA, and they carried unique molecular identifiers. TCRdb fed the PCR reads into MiXCR, producing one record per CDR3 protein. Seen here are approximately 660,000 distinct CDR3 sequences, about 60% observed once, and the top ten hold about 11%. This CDR3 is built from 13 residues. V lost 8 bases and J lost 0, with 13 bases in between. Germline assignment: CDR1 SQVTM and CDR2 ANQGSEA. This chain links TRBV29-1 with TRBJ1-1, with a tentative D call TRBD1 (6 bases). The sample taken for sequencing was blood. The receptor was derived from a girl aged 2 to 9 with multiple sclerosis. CDR3 sequence: CSSTRGMNTEAFF. CDR3 DNA sequence: TGCAGCAGCACCAGGGGTATGAACACTGAAGCTTTCTTT.